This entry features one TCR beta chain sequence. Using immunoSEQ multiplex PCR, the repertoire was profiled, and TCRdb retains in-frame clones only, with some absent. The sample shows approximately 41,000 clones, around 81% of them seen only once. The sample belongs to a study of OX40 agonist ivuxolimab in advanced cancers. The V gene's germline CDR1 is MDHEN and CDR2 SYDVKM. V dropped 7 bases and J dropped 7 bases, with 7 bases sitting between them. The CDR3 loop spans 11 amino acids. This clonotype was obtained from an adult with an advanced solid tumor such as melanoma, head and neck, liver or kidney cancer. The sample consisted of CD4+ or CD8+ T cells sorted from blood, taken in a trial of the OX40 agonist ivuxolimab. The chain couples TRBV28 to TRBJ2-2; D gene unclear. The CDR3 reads CASTLGGELFF. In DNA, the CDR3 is TGTGCCAGCACCTTAGGCGGGGAGCTGTTTTTT.